This passage covers 3 T cell receptor beta chains from one sample sequenced in a study of T-cell memory formation after mild COVID-19. TCRdb called the 5' RACE reads again in MiXCR, with one record for every CDR3 protein. The sample yields roughly 150,000 distinct CDR3 sequences, approximately 26% seen once. The sequencing sample was made of PBMCs or a T cell subset sorted from them (not recorded which). All receptors derive from an adult woman who had mild COVID-19 (a few samples of this study predate the infection). Cell type and time point are not known.

This clonotype has only a few counts. The rearrangement uses TRBV4-1 and TRBJ1-2, with TRBD1 as a possible D gene (5 bases). The germline gives CDR1 MGHRA, CDR2 YSYEKL. There are 12 residues in the CDR3. With 3 bases removed from V and 6 bases from J, the gap between germline ends came to 8 bases. The CDR3 bases are TGCGCCAGCAGCCATGGGGGGGATGGCTACACCTTC. As protein: CASSHGGDGYTF.

The rearrangement links TRBV7-9 to TRBJ2-3; D gene uncertain. The germline CDR1 and CDR2 sequences are SEHNR and FQNEAQ (reference sequence). Trimming took off 5 bases at V and 0 bases at J, with 18 bases between the two ends. This CDR3 region has 17 residues. As DNA, the CDR3 is TGTGCCAGCAGCGCCCTGTTTCTGGAGACTAGCACAGATACGCAGTATTTT. Residues: CASSALFLETSTDTQYF. Looking up the rest from reference TRBV7-9 and TRBJ2-3 gives the full variable domain: DTGVSQNPRHKITKRGQNVTFRCDPISEHNRLYWYRQTLGQGPEFLTYFQNEAQLEKSRLLSDRFSAERPKGSFSTLEIQRTEQGDSAMYLCASSALFLETSTDTQYFGPGTRLTVL.

The CDR3 is CASSPQHIDRETFF. The CDR3, as DNA: TGTGCCAGTAGTCCCCAACACATCGACAGGGAAACTTTCTTT. J is TRBJ1-1 and V is TRBV19; 7 nucleotides line up with TRBD1. Looked up from germline, CDR1 is LNHDA and CDR2 is SQIVND (reference sequence). The J segment lost 12 bases and the V segment lost 5 bases, leaving 15 bases of the junction unmatched. The CDR3 has 14 residues.